Described below is a single T cell receptor (beta chain) sequence and its context. Time point described: peripheral blood 6 weeks after treatment start. The record originates from a study of PD-L1 blockade in urothelial cancer. Across the study: Atezolizumab 1,200 mg was given intravenously every 3 weeks, starting 2014. Study patients had been treated with 0 to 3 previous chemotherapy regimens. There were a median of about 150,000 T cells in blood samples.

Assay: immunoSEQ multiplex PCR; the TCRdb copy retains only in-frame clones and omits some. The repertoire holds tens of thousands of clones, with 85% as singletons. Per the germline V gene, CDR1 is SEHNR and CDR2 is FQNEAQ (reference sequence). Germline trimming cut 1 base from V and 5 bases from J; bases unmatched to any gene: 7. The CDR3 loop spans 16 amino acids. This specimen was PBMCs, taken around atezolizumab (anti-PD-L1) treatment. The chain combines TRBV7-9 with TRBJ2-1; 8 nucleotides align to TRBD1. The sequence was obtained from a man in his 70s with urothelial cancer. The CDR3 DNA sequence: TGTGCCAGCAGCTTAGGGGGACAGGAGCAAGACAATGAGCAGTTCTTC. Its translation is CASSLGGQEQDNEQFF. The complete variable domain, with remaining parts taken from reference TRBV7-9 and TRBJ2-1, reads DTGVSQNPRHKITKRGQNVTFRCDPISEHNRLYWYRQTLGQGPEFLTYFQNEAQLEKSRLLSDRFSAERPKGSFSTLEIQRTEQGDSAMYLCASSLGGQEQDNEQFFGPGTRLTVL.